This TCR beta chain emerged from a study of CD8 T cells in Susac syndrome. Trimming removed 5 bases at V and 7 bases at J, with 9 bases between. The CDR3 extends over 11 amino acids. Germline CDR1 SGHAT, CDR2 FQNNGV. Reverse transcription of roughly 0.5 to 1 ug RNA was performed with random hexamers. A single record per CDR3 protein comes from TCRdb applying MiXCR to the immunoSEQ multiplex PCR reads. Among roughly 250,000 distinct CDR3 sequences, almost 97% were seen once, and the ten largest hold around 0.093%. This clonotype was found a few times. Antigen unknown. Study results and limitations: Clonal expansion was not observed in the Susac syndrome CD4+ T cell repertoires.

The TCR sequence derives from a human donor with Susac syndrome. The specimen was CD4+ T cells from PBMCs. The chain employs TRBV11-2 and TRBJ2-7, with D unresolved. This CDR3 is CASSQAVEQYF. The CDR3 nucleotides are TGTGCCAGCAGCCAGGCGGTGGAGCAGTACTTC.